These 24 T cell receptor beta chains came from one sample sequenced in a study of blood T cell repertoires in COVID-19. Profiled with immunoSEQ multiplex PCR; TCRdb holds only in-frame clones, not every one. The data hold 200,000 to 300,000 clones, with roughly 85% observed a single time. The sample comprised peripheral blood. All receptors derive from a woman between 18 and 29 years old with acute or convalescent COVID-19.

This CDR3 reads CASRGAGGAYEQYF. The DNA of the CDR3 is TGTGCCAGCAGGGGAGCGGGAGGAGCCTACGAGCAGTACTTC. The rearrangement joins TRBV28 to TRBJ2-7; TRBD2 aligns across 9 bases. V trimming: 6 bases; J trimming: 2 bases; junction bases outside the gene matches: 5. The germline V gene has CDR1 MDHEN and CDR2 SYDVKM. The CDR3 contains 14 residues.

V gene TRBV6-5 combines with J gene TRBJ2-3, with D maybe TRBD1 (5 bases). The V and J ends lost 6 bases and 0 bases respectively, with 10 bases between them. Germline CDR1 and CDR2: MNHEY and SVGAGI. The CDR3 extends over 14 amino acids. DNA of the CDR3: TGTGCCAGCAGACCTCAGGGTAGCACAGATACGCAGTATTTT. Translated, it gives CASRPQGSTDTQYF.

The chain couples TRBV21-1 to TRBJ2-7; TRBD2, the D gene given by the table, was not confirmed from the DNA. TRBV21-1 is assigned pseudogene status. The CDR3 extends over 15 amino acids. CDR3 coding DNA: TGTGCCAGCAGCAAAGCATTTCTAGTCTCCTACGAGCAGTACTTC. This gives the protein CASSKAFLVSYEQYF.

The rearrangement links TRBV27 to TRBJ1-5, with D tentatively TRBD1 (6 bases). Between the trimmed V and J ends, which lost 5 bases and 6 bases, there was a span of 17 bases. Germline CDR1 is MNHEY and CDR2 is SMNVEV (reference sequence). The CDR3 is 15 residues long. The CDR3 DNA is TGTGCCAGCAGTCCCTTACAGGGTGGTGGTCAGCCCCAGCATTTT. It translates to CASSPLQGGGQPQHF.

The chain employs TRBV6-2 or TRBV6-3 and TRBJ2-2, with D maybe TRBD1 (6 bases). V shed 6 bases and J shed 4 bases, with 12 bases lying between them. CDR1 and CDR2 from the germline V gene are MNHEY and SVGEGT. The CDR3 runs 14 residues. The CDR3: CASSQTGRTGELFF. For the CDR3, the DNA is TGTGCCAGCAGCCAGACAGGCCGCACCGGGGAGCTGTTTTTT.

This chain connects TRBV24-1 to TRBJ1-5; tentative D call: TRBD1 (5 bases). CDR1 KGHDR and CDR2 SFDVKD come from the germline V gene. The CDR3 covers 16 residues. The germline V and J ends were trimmed by 4 bases and 3 bases, with 15 bases remaining between them. The CDR3 coding sequence is TGTGCCACCAGTGACCCGACCAGACAGTCCAATCAGCCCCAGCATTTT. This encodes CATSDPTRQSNQPQHF.

The chain employs TRBV27 and TRBJ2-3, with D possibly being TRBD2 (6 bases). CDR1 and CDR2 (germline): MNHEY, SMNVEV (reference sequence). Trimming cost V 8 bases and J 6 bases, with 12 bases left between them. The CDR3 is 12 amino acids. The CDR3 nucleotides are TGTGCCAGCCAAGCGGGTTGGGATACGCAGTATTTT. Translating it yields CASQAGWDTQYF.

The V and J genes are TRBV14 and TRBJ1-2; D is unclear. Germline V gene sequence: CDR1 SGHDN, CDR2 FVKESK. The ends were cut back, 5 bases at V and 1 base at J, with 8 bases in the middle. The CDR3 sequence is 13 residues long. The CDR3 reads CASSRELNYGYTF. The CDR3 DNA is TGTGCCAGCAGCAGGGAGCTTAACTATGGCTACACCTTC.

The chain has TRBV4-1 and TRBJ2-3, with TRBD1 matching over 12 bases. The ends lost 0 bases at V and 6 bases at J; junction bases unmatched: 10. This CDR3 spans 18 amino acids. The germline gives CDR1 MGHRA, CDR2 YSYEKL. The CDR3 reads CASSQERGTGGGMDTQYF. CDR3 nucleotide sequence: TGCGCCAGCAGCCAAGAACGGGGGACAGGGGGCGGGATGGATACGCAGTATTTT.

This clone was seen more than once but under ten times. The rearrangement uses TRBV3-1 (or the pseudogene TRBV3-2) and TRBJ1-2; no clear D gene. V was shortened by 2 bases and J by 4 bases, with 11 bases between the two germline ends. CDR3 length equals 14 residues. Germline CDR1 LGHDT, CDR2 YNNKEL (reference sequence). The CDR3 loop is CASSQLAGIYGYTF. The CDR3 region has the DNA TGTGCCAGCAGCCAACTAGCTGGGATCTATGGCTACACCTTC.

This chain connects TRBV15 to TRBJ2-1; 9 nucleotides line up with TRBD2. The V gene's germline CDR1 is LNHNV and CDR2 YYDKDF (reference sequence). CDR3 length: 14 amino acids. Trimming took 7 bases from V and 9 from J; bases not matched to a gene: 10. CDR3 coding DNA: TGTGCCACCACGGTCGGGACTAGCTATAGTGAGCAGTTCTTC. This gives the protein CATTVGTSYSEQFF.

V is TRBV7-9 and J is TRBJ1-1; D gene uncertain. The CDR3 loop spans 13 amino acids. Per the germline V gene, CDR1 is SEHNR and CDR2 is FQNEAQ (reference sequence). The V gene lost 2 bases and the J gene lost 1 base, with 5 bases spanning the gap. The CDR3 DNA reads as TGTGCCAGCAGCTTATACGGGAACACTGAAGCTTTCTTT. Protein product: CASSLYGNTEAFF.

V is TRBV30 and J is TRBJ2-7; 7 bases line up with TRBD2. The CDR3 is 15 amino acids. Trimming cost V 3 bases and J 2 bases; bases outside gene matches: 10. Germline CDR1 is GTSNPN and CDR2 is SVGIG (reference sequence). For the CDR3, the DNA is TGTGCCTGGAGCCTGGGAGGGGCCGCTCCCTACGAGCAGTACTTC. It yields the protein CAWSLGGAAPYEQYF.

V usage is TRBV11-3 and J usage is TRBJ2-4; the D is unclear. Trimming pared 0 bases from V and 0 bases from J, leaving 15 bases between. There are 18 residues in the CDR3. Germline assignment: CDR1 SGHNT and CDR2 YENEEA. The CDR3 sequence is CASSLDLSTVLAKNIQYF. CDR3 in DNA: TGTGCCAGCAGCTTAGATCTTAGCACCGTCCTAGCCAAAAACATTCAGTACTTC.

This sequence joins TRBV27 and TRBJ1-5; D gene ambiguous. The CDR3 is 13 residues long. Trimming shortened V by 3 bases and J by 9 bases, and 12 bases separated the two germline ends. The germline CDR1 and CDR2 sequences are MNHEY and SMNVEV (reference sequence). CDR3 in amino acids: CASSFSSGRPQHF. CDR3 bases: TGTGCCAGCAGTTTCAGTTCGGGTCGGCCCCAGCATTTT.

V and J are TRBV28 and TRBJ2-1; D perhaps matches TRBD2 (5 bases). The CDR3 covers 14 residues. The V end lost 3 bases, the J end lost 6 bases, and 12 bases lay between the germline ends. The germline CDR1 and CDR2 sequences are MDHEN and SYDVKM. CDR3 bases: TGTGCCAGCAGTTTCACGGGGTCCGTCAATGAGCAGTTCTTC. Translation: CASSFTGSVNEQFF. Using reference TRBV28 and TRBJ2-1 for the parts outside the CDR3, the full variable domain is DVKVTQSSRYLVKRTGEKVFLECVQDMDHENMFWYRQDPGLGLRLIYFSYDVKMKEKGDIPEGYSVSREKKERFSLILESASTNQTSMYLCASSFTGSVNEQFFGPGTRLTVL.

The genes are TRBV3-1 (or the pseudogene TRBV3-2) and TRBJ2-1; no definite D call. The CDR3 spans 15 residues. Trimming removed 1 base at V and 4 bases at J, with 11 bases between. The germline V gene has CDR1 LGHDT and CDR2 YNNKEL (reference sequence). The CDR3 is CASSQVPLRYNEQFF. The CDR3 bases are TGTGCCAGCAGCCAAGTCCCACTTCGTTACAATGAGCAGTTCTTC.

This clone was seen only a few times. The genes are TRBV2 and TRBJ2-1; the match to TRBD2 covers 13 bases. V lost 7 bases and J lost 9; bases outside the gene matches: 6. Germline V lookup: CDR1 SNHLY, CDR2 FYNNEI. There are 14 residues in the CDR3. The CDR3 loop is CASTRLAGGGEQFF. The CDR3 region has the DNA TGTGCCAGCACTAGACTAGCGGGAGGAGGTGAGCAGTTCTTC.

The V call is TRBV7-9, the J call TRBJ2-1; the D gene is possibly TRBD2 (6 bases). Trimming took 5 bases from V and 10 from J, leaving 24 bases between them. The CDR3 spans 16 residues. In germline, CDR1 is SEHNR, CDR2 FQNEAQ (reference sequence). In nucleotides, the CDR3 is TGTGCCAGCAGCCCCGAGTCGGGGGTCGCTTACTTGGAGCAGTTCTTC. Translating it yields CASSPESGVAYLEQFF.

This chain links TRBV10-1 with TRBJ1-2, with a weak D call TRBD1 (6 bases). Germline CDR1 is WNHNN and CDR2 is SYGVQD (reference sequence). V was pared by 4 bases and J by 3 bases, with 18 bases between. This CDR3 has 16 amino acids. CDR3 amino acids: CASSGMDSKGDYGYTF. The CDR3 bases are TGCGCCAGCAGTGGAATGGACAGCAAGGGGGACTATGGCTACACCTTC.

For the CDR3, the DNA is TGTGCCAGCAGCCAACCACAACTGGGGCACAATGAGCAGTTCTTC. Translating gives CASSQPQLGHNEQFF. J is TRBJ2-1 and V is TRBV14; D perhaps matches TRBD1 (5 bases). Germline V gives CDR1 SGHDN, CDR2 FVKESK. V was cut by 2 bases and J by 5 bases, with 13 bases left in between. The CDR3 extends over 15 amino acids.

The rearrangement uses TRBV12-3 or TRBV12-4 and TRBJ1-2, with no clear D. The CDR3 has 12 residues. The germline V and J ends were trimmed by 3 bases and 8 bases, with 10 bases remaining between them. The CDR3 DNA reads TGTGCCAGCAGTTTGAGGTCTTGGGGCTACACCTTC. Translated: CASSLRSWGYTF.

The chain couples TRBV27 to TRBJ2-7, with D possibly matching TRBD2 (6 bases). The CDR3 length is 12 residues. CDR1 is MNHEY, CDR2 SMNVEV, per germline (reference sequence). Trimming took 3 bases from V and 3 from J, leaving 6 bases between them. CDR3 sequence: CASSFGGYEQYF. CDR3 bases: TGTGCCAGCAGTTTCGGGGGCTACGAGCAGTACTTC.

The V gene is TRBV7-6, the J gene TRBJ1-3; 8 bases match TRBD1. Losses at the gene ends were 0 bases for V and 4 bases for J; bases not matched to a gene: 2. CDR1 and CDR2 (germline): SGHVS, FNYEAQ. The CDR3 spans 15 residues. CDR3 sequence reads: CASSLAGQGGNTIYF. The CDR3 nucleotides read TGTGCCAGCAGCTTAGCAGGACAGGGAGGAAACACCATATATTTT. The full variable domain, completed using reference TRBV7-6 and TRBJ1-3, is GAGVSQSPRYKVTKRGQDVALRCDPISGHVSLYWYRQALGQGPEFLTYFNYEAQQDKSGLPNDRFSAERPEGSISTLTIQRTEQRDSAMYRCASSLAGQGGNTIYFGEGSWLTVV.